The T cell receptor beta chain under discussion was sequenced for a study of post-analysis software for immune sequencing data. At the level of the study: Relapsing-remitting, secondary progressive and progressive-relapsing multiple sclerosis courses were included. Findings and caveats of the study: Comparison of patients with controls showed about 5 TRBV segments more frequent in patients, TRBV5-6, TRBV5-1 and TRBV20-1 among them. The study found significantly lower normalized Chao1 diversity in multiple sclerosis patients than in controls. F measure showed strong co-clustering of same-batch samples.

About this clonotype itself: Its antigen is as yet unknown.

TCR beta cDNA libraries had unique molecular identifiers. From the PCR reads, TCRdb called clonotypes with MiXCR, one entry per CDR3 protein. Of 450,000 to 700,000 distinct CDR3 sequences listed, roughly 46% were seen once; the top ten hold approximately 1.7%. V shed 5 bases and J shed 4 bases, with 17 bases lying between them. Per germline, CDR1 SGHTA and CDR2 FQGTGA. CDR3 length equals 15 residues. This receptor was obtained from a girl under 18 with multiple sclerosis. This chain connects TRBV7-3 to TRBJ1-2, with D uncertain. Sequencing was performed on blood. In DNA, the CDR3 is TGTGCCAGCAGCAAAAACCCTGGGTTCTCCTATGGCTACACCTTC. It specifies CASSKNPGFSYGYTF.